What follows are 15 T cell receptor beta chains derived from one specimen sequenced in a study of blood T cell repertoires in COVID-19. Repertoires were generated with immunoSEQ multiplex PCR, while TCRdb's copy carries only in-frame clones and drops some. This sample yields 100,000 to 150,000 clones, of which 85% to 90% are seen a single time; approximately 8.1% belongs to the top ten. Material: peripheral blood. The receptors come from a man between 50 and 59 years old with acute or convalescent COVID-19.

This chain connects TRBV29-1 to TRBJ1-2, with 8 bases identical to TRBD1. V was pared by 4 bases and J by 7 bases, with 14 bases of the junction left unmatched. The CDR3 is 15 amino acids. Germline CDR1 reads SQVTM; CDR2 reads ANQGSEA. The CDR3 bases are TGCAGCGTTGCCCCCCCGACAGGGGAAAAGGGTGGCTACACCTTC. Residues: CSVAPPTGEKGGYTF. Drawing the rest from reference TRBV29-1 and TRBJ1-2, the complete variable domain is SAVISQKPSRDICQRGTSLTIQCQVDSQVTMMFWYRQQPGQSLTLIATANQGSEATYESGFVIDKFPISRPNLTFSTLTVSNMSPEDSSIYLCSVAPPTGEKGGYTFGSGTRLTVV.

This clone has just a few counts. This sequence joins TRBV5-1 and TRBJ1-1; unclear D gene. V was pared by 4 bases and J by 0 bases, with 16 bases between. This CDR3 comprises 16 residues. Looked up from germline, CDR1 is SGHRS and CDR2 is YFSETQ. CDR3 DNA sequence: TGCGCCAGCAGCGTTCACAGAAATTCCATGAACACTGAAGCTTTCTTT. This sequence encodes CASSVHRNSMNTEAFF. The full variable domain, its missing parts supplied by reference TRBV5-1 and TRBJ1-1, is KAGVTQTPRYLIKTRGQQVTLSCSPISGHRSVSWYQQTPGQGLQFLFEYFSETQRNKGNFPGRFSGRQFSNSRSEMNVSTLELGDSALYLCASSVHRNSMNTEAFFGQGTRLTVV.

This clone was counted once. CDR3 coding DNA: TGTGCCAGCAGTCGGGACAGGAGGGCTTTCTTT. Protein: CASSRDRRAFF. The rearrangement links TRBV6-5 to TRBJ1-1, with TRBD1 matching over 8 bases. The CDR3 extends over 11 amino acids. Germline values: CDR1 MNHEY, CDR2 SVGAGI. J lost 11 bases, V lost 5 bases, and 4 bases had no gene match.

This rearrangement joins TRBV29-1 to TRBJ1-2; D remains unclear. The CDR3 loop spans 13 amino acids. In germline, CDR1 is SQVTM, CDR2 ANQGSEA. The V end was cut by 0 bases, the J end by 2 bases, with 7 bases between. CDR3 residues: CSVEDGENYGYTF. The CDR3 DNA reads TGCAGCGTTGAAGATGGGGAGAACTATGGCTACACCTTC. Filled out from reference TRBV29-1 and TRBJ1-2, the complete variable domain reads SAVISQKPSRDICQRGTSLTIQCQVDSQVTMMFWYRQQPGQSLTLIATANQGSEATYESGFVIDKFPISRPNLTFSTLTVSNMSPEDSSIYLCSVEDGENYGYTFGSGTRLTVV.

This clone was counted a single time. The chain couples TRBV4-1 to TRBJ1-3, with 8 bases aligning to TRBD1. The germline gives CDR1 MGHRA, CDR2 YSYEKL. V gave up 5 bases and J gave up 1 base; unmatched junction bases: 13. This CDR3 spans 18 amino acids. CDR3 sequence (DNA): TGCGCCAGCAGCTCCTCCCCCTCCCGGACAGGGTCTGGAAACACCATATATTTT. Translation: CASSSSPSRTGSGNTIYF.

In this sample, this clone turned up once. The genes are TRBV5-5 and TRBJ1-4; TRBD1 matches at 10 bases. Per the germline V gene, CDR1 is SGHKS and CDR2 is YYEKEE (reference sequence). V lost 0 bases and J lost 7; bases outside the gene matches: 6. The CDR3 runs to 16 residues. The chain's CDR3 is CASSLGIRQGAEKLFF. CDR3 sequence (DNA): TGTGCCAGCAGCTTGGGGATACGACAGGGGGCTGAAAAACTGTTTTTT.

The rearrangement joins TRBV24-1 to TRBJ2-3; D not resolved. CDR1 is KGHDR and CDR2 is SFDVKD in the germline V gene. With 0 bases removed from V and 2 bases from J, the gap between germline ends came to 5 bases. The CDR3 length is 14 residues. The CDR3 region has the DNA TGTGCCACCAGTGATTTGCACTCCACAGATACGCAGTATTTT. Encoded protein: CATSDLHSTDTQYF.

The genes are TRBV7-9 and TRBJ1-1; unclear D gene. Germline CDR1 reads SEHNR; CDR2 reads FQNEAQ (reference sequence). There are 15 residues in the CDR3. The ends were cut back, 5 bases at V and 1 base at J, with 14 bases in the middle. The CDR3, as DNA: TGTGCCAGCAGCCCCCGGGGAACCCCGAACACTGAAGCTTTCTTT. Translating gives CASSPRGTPNTEAFF. Drawing the rest from reference TRBV7-9 and TRBJ1-1, the complete variable domain is DTGVSQNPRHKITKRGQNVTFRCDPISEHNRLYWYRQTLGQGPEFLTYFQNEAQLEKSRLLSDRFSAERPKGSFSTLEIQRTEQGDSAMYLCASSPRGTPNTEAFFGQGTRLTVV.

This chain connects TRBV7-2 to TRBJ2-1, with 10 bases aligning to TRBD2. V shed 5 bases and J 4 bases; nucleotides not matched to a gene: 2. The CDR3 has 14 residues. CDR1 and CDR2 (germline): SGHTA, FQGNSA. The chain's CDR3 is CASSRGLAYNEQFF. CDR3 coding DNA: TGTGCCAGCAGCCGGGGACTAGCGTACAATGAGCAGTTCTTC.

The chain couples TRBV5-1 to TRBJ2-3, with D tentatively TRBD2 (6 bases). CDR1 and CDR2 (germline): SGHRS, YFSETQ. The CDR3 spans 14 residues. V lost 2 bases to trimming and J lost 4 bases, with 11 bases between them. The CDR3 region has the DNA TGCGCCAGCAGCTTTAGGAGGGCAGCAGATACGCAGTATTTT. Residues: CASSFRRAADTQYF. The entire variable domain, with the rest obtained from reference TRBV5-1 and TRBJ2-3, is as follows: KAGVTQTPRYLIKTRGQQVTLSCSPISGHRSVSWYQQTPGQGLQFLFEYFSETQRNKGNFPGRFSGRQFSNSRSEMNVSTLELGDSALYLCASSFRRAADTQYFGPGTRLTVL.

This chain uses TRBV25-1 with TRBJ1-2, with TRBD1 matching 9 bases. The CDR3 spans 16 residues. V dropped 3 bases and J dropped 6; count of bases not matched to a gene: 11. From germline, CDR1 is MGHDK and CDR2 SYGVNS. For the CDR3, the DNA is TGTGCCAGCAGTGACCGGGACAGGGATCGAGTTGATGGCTACACCTTC. Translating gives CASSDRDRDRVDGYTF.

The chain links TRBV10-1 to TRBJ2-5, with 9 nucleotides matching TRBD1. V was clipped by 4 bases and J by 5 bases; unmatched bases: 2. The CDR3 has 13 amino acids. The germline V gene encodes CDR1 WNHNN and CDR2 SYGVQD (reference sequence). CDR3 nucleotide sequence: TGCGCCAGCAGTGCCGACAGGGGGGAGACCCAGTACTTC. Its translation is CASSADRGETQYF.

V is TRBV27 and J is TRBJ2-1, with D tentatively TRBD1 (6 bases). Germline CDR1 and CDR2: MNHEY and SMNVEV (reference sequence). The CDR3 is 16 residues long. Trimming took 7 bases from V and 6 from J, leaving 22 bases between them. The CDR3 sequence: CASNNLDRLLSNEQFF. The CDR3 DNA reads as TGTGCCAGCAACAACTTGGACAGACTACTGAGCAATGAGCAGTTCTTC.

V usage is TRBV6-6 and J usage is TRBJ2-3; possible D gene TRBD1, 6 bases. Germline V gene sequence: CDR1 MNHNY, CDR2 SVGAGI (reference sequence). The CDR3 is made up of 14 amino acids. Trimming cost V 5 bases and J 2 bases, with 11 bases left between them. The CDR3 protein is CASSAQGSTDTQYF. In DNA, the CDR3 is TGTGCCAGCAGTGCACAGGGCTCCACAGATACGCAGTATTTT.

CDR3 loop: CASSPGSTDTQYF. In nucleotides, the CDR3 is TGTGCCAGCAGCCCGGGAAGCACAGATACGCAGTATTTT. The chain carries TRBV5-4 and TRBJ2-3; weak D call: TRBD2 (5 bases). Germline V gene data show CDR1 as SGHNT and CDR2 as YYREEE (reference sequence). This CDR3 spans 13 amino acids. Trimming removed 4 bases at V and 0 bases at J, with 6 bases between.